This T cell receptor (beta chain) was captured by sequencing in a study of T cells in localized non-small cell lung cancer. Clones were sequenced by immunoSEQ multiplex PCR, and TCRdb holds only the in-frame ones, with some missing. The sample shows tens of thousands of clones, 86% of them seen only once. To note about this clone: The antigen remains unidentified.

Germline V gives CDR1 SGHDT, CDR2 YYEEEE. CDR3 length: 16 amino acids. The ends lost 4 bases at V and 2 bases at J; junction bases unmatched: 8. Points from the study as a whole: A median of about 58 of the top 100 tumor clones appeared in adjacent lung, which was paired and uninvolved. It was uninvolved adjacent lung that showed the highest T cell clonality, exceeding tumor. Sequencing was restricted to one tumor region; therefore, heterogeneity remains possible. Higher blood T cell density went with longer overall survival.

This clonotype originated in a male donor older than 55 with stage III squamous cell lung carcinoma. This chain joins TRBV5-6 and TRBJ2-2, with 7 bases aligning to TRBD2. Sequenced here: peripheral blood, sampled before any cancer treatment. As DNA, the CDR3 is TGTGCCAGCAGCGCCTCGTCTAGCGGCAACACCGGGGAGCTGTTTTTT. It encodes CASSASSSGNTGELFF.